Sequencing of this TCR beta chain was carried out in a study of beta chain features in type 1 diabetes. General study results and limits: For Type 1 diabetes patients, all four CD4+ subsets carried TCRB CDR3s that were moderately but significantly shorter. A closer apparent resemblance between naive, central memory and Treg TCRB repertoires was seen in patients than in healthy donors.

Sequencing targeted expressed TCRB transcripts, as all isolated RNA had been reverse transcribed. Deep immunoSEQ sequencing covered naive, central memory and regulatory T cell samples. The repertoire was sequenced with immunoSEQ multiplex PCR; TCRdb's copy has only in-frame clones and lacks some. The table shows about 160,000 clones, with 7.8% occurring only once. This clone was counted a few times. Its antigen is unidentified. The same CDR3 arises from other DNA sequences in this sample as well. This TCR derives from a woman aged 35 to 49 with type 1 diabetes. The sequencing sample was made of central memory CD4+ T cells from blood.

The CDR3 DNA sequence: TGTGCCAGCAGCGCCGGACAGTTAAACACTGAAGCTTTCTTT. It translates to CASSAGQLNTEAFF. The rearrangement links TRBV9 to TRBJ1-1; weak D call: TRBD1 (6 bases). Looked up from germline, CDR1 is SGDLS and CDR2 is YYNGEE. The V end lost 3 bases, the J end lost 2 bases, and 11 bases lay between the germline ends. The CDR3 sequence is 14 residues long.